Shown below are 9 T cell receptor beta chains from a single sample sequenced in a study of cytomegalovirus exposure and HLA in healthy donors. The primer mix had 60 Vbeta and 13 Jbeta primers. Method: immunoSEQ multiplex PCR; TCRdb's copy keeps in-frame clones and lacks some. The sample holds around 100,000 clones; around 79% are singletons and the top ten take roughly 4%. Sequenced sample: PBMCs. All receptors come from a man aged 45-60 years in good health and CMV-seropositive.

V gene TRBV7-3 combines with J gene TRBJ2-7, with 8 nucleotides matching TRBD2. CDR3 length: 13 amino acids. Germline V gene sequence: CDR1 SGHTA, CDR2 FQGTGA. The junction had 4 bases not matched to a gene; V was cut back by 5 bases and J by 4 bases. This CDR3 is CASSPGGAYEQYF. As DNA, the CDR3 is TGTGCCAGCAGCCCCGGGGGGGCGTACGAGCAGTACTTC.

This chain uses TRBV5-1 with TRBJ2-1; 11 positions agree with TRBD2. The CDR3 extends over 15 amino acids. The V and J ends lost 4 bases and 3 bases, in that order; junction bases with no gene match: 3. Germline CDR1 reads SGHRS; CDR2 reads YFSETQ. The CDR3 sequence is CASSTTSGSYNEQFF. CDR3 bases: TGCGCCAGCAGCACCACTAGCGGGAGCTACAATGAGCAGTTCTTC.

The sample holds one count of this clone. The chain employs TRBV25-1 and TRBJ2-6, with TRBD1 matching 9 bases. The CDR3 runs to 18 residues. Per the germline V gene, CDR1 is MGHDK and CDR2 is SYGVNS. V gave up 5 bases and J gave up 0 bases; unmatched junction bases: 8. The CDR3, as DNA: TGTGCCAGCAGTACTCTCGAGACAGGGGGCTCTGGGGCCAACGTCCTGACTTTC. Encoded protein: CASSTLETGGSGANVLTF.

CDR3 region: CASSDRVTIDNEQFF. CDR3 nucleotide sequence: TGTGCCAGCAGCGACCGGGTGACGATCGACAATGAGCAGTTCTTC. J is TRBJ2-1 and V is TRBV7-3; D remains unclear. Germline-derived CDR1 and CDR2 are SGHTA and FQGTGA. The V end was cut by 5 bases, the J end by 5 bases, with 16 bases between. CDR3 length: 15 residues.

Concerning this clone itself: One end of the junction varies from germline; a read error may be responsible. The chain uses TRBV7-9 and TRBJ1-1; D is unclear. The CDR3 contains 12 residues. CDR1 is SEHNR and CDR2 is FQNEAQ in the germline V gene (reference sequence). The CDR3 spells CSSSSRGSEAFF. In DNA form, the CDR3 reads TGTTCCAGCAGTTCACGGGGATCTGAAGCTTTCTTT.

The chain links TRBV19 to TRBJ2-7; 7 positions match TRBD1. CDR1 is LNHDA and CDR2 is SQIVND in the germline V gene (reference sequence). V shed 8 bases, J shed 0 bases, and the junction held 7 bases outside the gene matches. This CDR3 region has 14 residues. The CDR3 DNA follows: TGTGCCAGTGTGACAGGGTTGAGCTCCTACGAGCAGTACTTC. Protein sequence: CASVTGLSSYEQYF. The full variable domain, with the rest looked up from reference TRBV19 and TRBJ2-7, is DGGITQSPKYLFRKEGQNVTLSCEQNLNHDAMYWYRQDPGQGLRLIYYSQIVNDFQKGDIAEGYSVSREKKESFPLTVTSAQKNPTAFYLCASVTGLSSYEQYFGPGTRLTVT.

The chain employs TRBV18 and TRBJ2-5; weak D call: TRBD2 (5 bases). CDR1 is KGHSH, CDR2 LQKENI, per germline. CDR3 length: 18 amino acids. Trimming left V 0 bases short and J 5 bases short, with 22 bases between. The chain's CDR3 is CASSPPTRDSVGYETQYF. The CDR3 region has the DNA TGTGCCAGCTCACCACCCACTCGCGATAGCGTGGGGTACGAGACCCAGTACTTC.

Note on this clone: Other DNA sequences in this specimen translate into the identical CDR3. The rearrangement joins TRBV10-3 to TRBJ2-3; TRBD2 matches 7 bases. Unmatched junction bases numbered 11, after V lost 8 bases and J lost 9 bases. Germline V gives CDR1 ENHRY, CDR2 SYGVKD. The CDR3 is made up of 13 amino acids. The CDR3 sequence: CAIAGGREDTQYF. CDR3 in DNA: TGTGCCATCGCCGGCGGGAGAGAGGACACGCAGTATTTT.

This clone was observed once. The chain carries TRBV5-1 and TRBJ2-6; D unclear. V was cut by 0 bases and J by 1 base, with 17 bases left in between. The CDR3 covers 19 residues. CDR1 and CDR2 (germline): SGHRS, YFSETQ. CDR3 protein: CASSLAGYSFHSGANVLTF. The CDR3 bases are TGCGCCAGCAGCTTGGCTGGGTACAGTTTTCATTCTGGGGCCAACGTCCTGACTTTC.